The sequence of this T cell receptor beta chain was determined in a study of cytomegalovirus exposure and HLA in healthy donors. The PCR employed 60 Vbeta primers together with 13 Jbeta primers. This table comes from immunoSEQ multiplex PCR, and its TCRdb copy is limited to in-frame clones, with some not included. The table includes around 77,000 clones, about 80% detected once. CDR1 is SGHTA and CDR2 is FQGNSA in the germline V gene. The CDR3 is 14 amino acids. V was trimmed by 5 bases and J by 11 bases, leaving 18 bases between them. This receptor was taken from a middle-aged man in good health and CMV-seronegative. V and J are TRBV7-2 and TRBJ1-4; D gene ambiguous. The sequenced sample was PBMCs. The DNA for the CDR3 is TGTGCCAGCAGCCCCAGCGGGCCTAGGATGAAACTGTTTTTT. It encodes CASSPSGPRMKLFF.